These 30 T cell receptor beta chains were all obtained from the same sample, sequenced in a study of T cell clones after liver transplantation. This table comes from immunoSEQ multiplex PCR, and its TCRdb copy is limited to in-frame clones, with some not included. Of some 59,000 clones in the sample, 71% are singletons; the top ten hold over 12%. Sequencing was performed on CD4+ T cells from blood, taken before liver transplant. The receptor set was obtained from a human donor who received a liver transplant.

The gene calls are TRBV4-2 and TRBJ2-3; 15 bases are a match to TRBD2. Germline V gives CDR1 LGHNA, CDR2 YNFKEQ. The trim removed 3 bases at V and 5 bases at J, leaving 6 bases unmatched. The CDR3 runs to 17 residues. CDR3 DNA sequence: TGTGCCAGCAGCCACGGACTAGCGGGGGGGGCGGGAGATACGCAGTATTTT. Protein: CASSHGLAGGAGDTQYF.

This clone came up once. V and J are TRBV5-1 and TRBJ2-2, with 14 bases lining up with TRBD2. Germline loops: CDR1 SGHRS, CDR2 YFSETQ. The CDR3 sequence is 18 residues long. V shed 2 bases, J shed 5 bases, and the junction held 8 bases outside the gene matches. CDR3 DNA: TGCGCCAGCAGCTTTATTGGACTAGCGGGGGGCCCAACCGGGGAGCTGTTTTTT. Translating it yields CASSFIGLAGGPTGELFF. The variable domain in full, with the rest retrieved from reference TRBV5-1 and TRBJ2-2, is KAGVTQTPRYLIKTRGQQVTLSCSPISGHRSVSWYQQTPGQGLQFLFEYFSETQRNKGNFPGRFSGRQFSNSRSEMNVSTLELGDSALYLCASSFIGLAGGPTGELFFGEGSRLTVL.

The V call is TRBV30, the J call TRBJ2-3; 7 nucleotides line up with TRBD1. From germline, CDR1 is GTSNPN and CDR2 SVGIG (reference sequence). V lost 2 bases, J lost 1 base, and 15 bases stayed unmatched. The CDR3 length is 18 residues. The CDR3 DNA reads TGTGCCTGGAGTATACAGGGGACCGGTAGACGGGGCACAGATACGCAGTATTTT. Amino acids: CAWSIQGTGRRGTDTQYF.

This clone was counted only a few times. The chain is built from TRBV7-9 and TRBJ1-1; D possibly corresponds to TRBD1 (6 bases). Germline lookup yields CDR1 SEHNR and CDR2 FQNEAQ (reference sequence). The germline V and J ends were trimmed by 2 bases and 3 bases, with 10 bases remaining between them. This CDR3 spans 14 amino acids. The CDR3 coding sequence is TGTGCCAGCAGCTTATCCTCAGGGGACACTGAAGCTTTCTTT. It translates to CASSLSSGDTEAFF.

The rearrangement links TRBV6-1 to TRBJ2-5; 7 bases map to TRBD1. V lost 7 bases, J lost 5 bases, and 7 bases stayed unmatched. The CDR3 is made up of 13 amino acids. The germline V gene encodes CDR1 MNHNS and CDR2 SASEGT. This CDR3 is CASTVTGWETQYF. CDR3 sequence (DNA): TGTGCCAGCACAGTGACAGGGTGGGAGACCCAGTACTTC.

This rearrangement joins TRBV9 to TRBJ2-7, with 7 bases that match TRBD1. Germline trimming cut 0 bases from V and 2 bases from J; bases unmatched to any gene: 8. This CDR3 comprises 16 residues. CDR1 and CDR2 from the germline V gene are SGDLS and YYNGEE. CDR3 residues: CASSVEGKQGAYEQYF. The CDR3 DNA reads as TGTGCCAGCAGCGTAGAAGGGAAGCAGGGGGCCTACGAGCAGTACTTC.

The chain uses TRBV5-1 and TRBJ1-2; 11 bases agree with TRBD1. Germline values: CDR1 SGHRS, CDR2 YFSETQ. This CDR3 comprises 15 residues. V lost 0 bases to trimming and J lost 2 bases; unmatched junction nucleotides: 0. In DNA, the CDR3 is TGCGCCAGCAGCTTGGGGACAGGGGGCAACTATGGCTACACCTTC. This translates into CASSLGTGGNYGYTF.

This chain uses TRBV18 with TRBJ2-5; 7 positions agree with TRBD2. Germline V gene sequence: CDR1 KGHSH, CDR2 LQKENI. There are 15 residues in the CDR3. J was trimmed by 2 bases and V by 2 bases; bases with no gene match: 5. In DNA form, the CDR3 reads TGTGCCAGCTCACCAAGACTAGCCTTACAAGAGACCCAGTACTTC. It encodes CASSPRLALQETQYF.

In this sample, this clone turned up many times. V gene TRBV5-1 combines with J gene TRBJ2-1; TRBD1 matches 7 bases. V was clipped by 4 bases and J by 8 bases; unmatched bases: 15. CDR1 and CDR2 from the germline V gene are SGHRS and YFSETQ. The CDR3 has 16 amino acids. The CDR3 DNA sequence: TGCGCCAGCAGCCGGATACGGGACAGCATCTCCTATGAGCAGTTCTTC. This sequence encodes CASSRIRDSISYEQFF.

This clone has only a few counts. V is TRBV4-1 and J is TRBJ2-3; 14 nucleotides align to TRBD2. The CDR3 contains 20 residues. The V gene end was trimmed by 2 bases and the J gene end by 0 bases; junction bases not matched to a gene: 10. Germline values: CDR1 MGHRA, CDR2 YSYEKL. CDR3 loop: CASSQRVGTSGGLSTDTQYF. The CDR3 DNA is TGCGCCAGCAGCCAAAGAGTAGGGACTAGCGGGGGCCTTAGCACAGATACGCAGTATTTT.

This chain joins TRBV11-1 and TRBJ1-5; 7 bases are a match to TRBD1. V dropped 5 bases and J dropped 7; count of bases not matched to a gene: 5. Germline V gives CDR1 SGHAT, CDR2 FQDESV (reference sequence). This CDR3 has 13 amino acids. CDR3 nucleotide sequence: TGTGCCAGCAGCGAGACAGGGTCCCAGCCCCAGCATTTT. Translating it yields CASSETGSQPQHF.

This clone was found many times. This chain links TRBV2 with TRBJ2-1; a weak D match, TRBD1 (5 bases). This CDR3 has 14 amino acids. Germline V CDR1 and CDR2: SNHLY, FYNNEI. V was cut by 6 bases and J by 6 bases, with 15 bases left in between. The CDR3 protein is CASRIRTTRNEQFF. The DNA of the CDR3 is TGTGCCAGCAGGATACGGACAACCCGCAATGAGCAGTTCTTC.

This chain links TRBV10-3 with TRBJ2-7; possible D gene TRBD1, 6 bases. Germline V gene data show CDR1 as ENHRY and CDR2 as SYGVKD. V was pared by 6 bases and J by 2 bases, with 11 bases between. The CDR3 totals 13 residues. CDR3 nucleotide sequence: TGTGCCATCAGGGGGACATCAGCCTACGAGCAGTACTTC. This gives the protein CAIRGTSAYEQYF.

This clone was found once. The chain joins TRBV28 to TRBJ1-1; TRBD1 matches at 7 bases. This CDR3 has 13 amino acids. Germline lookup yields CDR1 MDHEN and CDR2 SYDVKM. With V trimmed by 8 bases and J by 4 bases, 7 bases remained unmatched. CDR3 protein: CASPNPGGTEAFF. CDR3 DNA: TGTGCCAGCCCTAATCCAGGGGGCACTGAAGCTTTCTTT.

The V call is TRBV6-1, the J call TRBJ2-2; TRBD1 might be the D (6 bases). There are 15 residues in the CDR3. The V end lost 0 bases, the J end lost 3 bases, and 8 bases lay between the germline ends. From germline, CDR1 is MNHNS and CDR2 SASEGT. CDR3 in amino acids: CASSEAGQYTGELFF. DNA for the CDR3: TGTGCCAGCAGTGAAGCCGGACAGTACACCGGGGAGCTGTTTTTT.

The J gene is TRBJ1-3, the V gene TRBV9; 8 positions match TRBD1. The CDR3 loop spans 16 amino acids. The germline V gene has CDR1 SGDLS and CDR2 YYNGEE. The ends lost 2 bases at V and 3 bases at J; junction bases unmatched: 7. CDR3 amino acids: CASSVSGGANGNTIYF. The DNA of the CDR3 is TGTGCCAGCAGCGTTTCAGGGGGCGCGAATGGAAACACCATATATTTT.

In this sample, this clone turned up once. The J gene is TRBJ1-5, the V gene TRBV30; 11 nucleotides agree with TRBD1. Germline V lookup: CDR1 GTSNPN, CDR2 SVGIG (reference sequence). Trimming took 3 bases from V and 2 from J; bases not matched to a gene: 6. The CDR3 spans 16 residues. CDR3 nucleotides: TGTGCCTGGAGACGGACAGGGGGCGCGGGCAATCAGCCCCAGCATTTT. This translates into CAWRRTGGAGNQPQHF.

V is TRBV27 and J is TRBJ1-1; 8 bases match TRBD1. Germline V gene data show CDR1 as MNHEY and CDR2 as SMNVEV (reference sequence). V lost 2 bases to trimming and J lost 0 bases; unmatched junction nucleotides: 8. The CDR3 sequence is 17 residues long. The CDR3 DNA follows: TGTGCCAGCAGTTTAAGGACAGGGCTAAGTCTGAACACTGAAGCTTTCTTT. Its protein is CASSLRTGLSLNTEAFF.

The chain combines TRBV2 with TRBJ1-5; D gene ambiguous. The germline CDR1 and CDR2 sequences are SNHLY and FYNNEI. The CDR3 consists of 18 residues. V dropped 6 bases and J dropped 0 bases, with 21 bases sitting between them. The CDR3 region has the DNA TGTGCCAGCAGCATCCTGGGATACGGGAGTTATAGCAATCAGCCCCAGCATTTT. Translation gives CASSILGYGSYSNQPQHF.

This clone was counted once. The chain uses TRBV6-5 and TRBJ2-7, with TRBD1 matching over 7 bases. V gave up 10 bases and J gave up 3 bases; unmatched junction bases: 6. Germline lookup yields CDR1 MNHEY and CDR2 SVGAGI. The CDR3 consists of 12 residues. CDR3 in DNA: TGTGCCACCCAGGGGGTAGGCTACGAGCAGTACTTC. Its translation: CATQGVGYEQYF.

The J gene is TRBJ2-7, the V gene TRBV6-5, with TRBD1 identical over 9 bases. V shed 6 bases, J shed 1 base, and the junction held 7 bases outside the gene matches. Germline CDR1 MNHEY, CDR2 SVGAGI. The length of the CDR3 is 15 residues. The CDR3 nucleotides read TGTGCCAGCAGGCAGGGACAGGGACTATCCTACGAGCAGTACTTC. Encoded protein: CASRQGQGLSYEQYF.

The chain recombines TRBV5-1 with TRBJ2-1; D may be TRBD2 (7 bases). This CDR3 is built from 14 residues. V lost 2 bases to trimming and J lost 14 bases, with 20 bases between them. CDR1 and CDR2 (germline): SGHRS, YFSETQ. CDR3 DNA: TGCGCCAGCAGCTTAGCCAATCAGGGAGGGGGTGAGTTCTTC. Protein product: CASSLANQGGGEFF.

This chain connects TRBV5-1 to TRBJ2-1; 7 bases match TRBD1. Unmatched junction bases numbered 17, after V lost 3 bases and J lost 5 bases. Looked up from germline, CDR1 is SGHRS and CDR2 is YFSETQ. This CDR3 is built from 18 residues. The CDR3, as DNA: TGCGCCAGCAGCTCTTGGGAAGGGACAGCTGCTTTTCACAATGAGCAGTTCTTC. Translation: CASSSWEGTAAFHNEQFF.

The chain carries TRBV25-1 and TRBJ2-7, with D possibly TRBD1 on 6 matching bases. Trimming cost V 3 bases and J 3 bases, with 12 bases left between them. The CDR3 sequence is 14 residues long. Germline values: CDR1 MGHDK, CDR2 SYGVNS. The CDR3 sequence: CASSDSDSFYEQYF. The CDR3 coding sequence is TGTGCCAGCAGTGATTCGGACAGTTTCTACGAGCAGTACTTC.

The V call is TRBV18, the J call TRBJ2-2, with 7 bases identical to TRBD2. The germline V gene has CDR1 KGHSH and CDR2 LQKENI. Germline trimming cut 3 bases from V and 3 bases from J; bases unmatched to any gene: 1. This CDR3 spans 14 amino acids. The CDR3 spells CASSPGGDTGELFF. CDR3 bases: TGTGCCAGCTCACCTGGGGGGGACACCGGGGAGCTGTTTTTT. The full variable domain, in which reference TRBV18 and TRBJ2-2 provide the parts outside the CDR3, is NAGVMQNPRHLVRRRGQEARLRCSPMKGHSHVYWYRQLPEEGLKFMVYLQKENIIDESGMPKERFSAEFPKEGPSILRIQQVVRGDSAAYFCASSPGGDTGELFFGEGSRLTVL.

This rearrangement joins TRBV6-1 to TRBJ2-1; D is perhaps TRBD2 (6 bases). The CDR3 has 14 residues. V lost 6 bases and J 7 bases, leaving 16 bases between the germline ends. The V gene's germline CDR1 is MNHNS and CDR2 SASEGT. The CDR3 here is CASRPSGGLNEQFF. DNA of the CDR3: TGTGCCAGCAGGCCCAGCGGAGGGCTGAATGAGCAGTTCTTC.

This clone has a handful of counts. The CDR3 sequence: CASSFRSSYNSPLHF. The CDR3 region has the DNA TGTGCCAGCAGCTTTCGGAGCTCCTATAATTCACCCCTCCACTTT. The rearrangement joins TRBV7-3 to TRBJ1-6; no firm D call. This CDR3 has 15 amino acids. Trimming stripped 3 bases from V and 0 bases from J, with 6 bases between. CDR1 is SGHTA, CDR2 FQGTGA, per germline.

The V gene is TRBV19, the J gene TRBJ2-3, with 7 bases that match TRBD1. Trimming cost V 1 base and J 4 bases; bases outside gene matches: 5. The CDR3 has 15 residues. Germline V CDR1 and CDR2: LNHDA, SQIVND (reference sequence). CDR3 bases: TGTGCCAGTAGTATAGGACAGGGAGAGGCAGATACGCAGTATTTT. Residues: CASSIGQGEADTQYF.

The chain combines TRBV6-1 with TRBJ1-5, with 9 positions matching TRBD1. CDR1 MNHNS and CDR2 SASEGT come from the germline V gene. CDR3 length equals 14 residues. Trimming cost V 9 bases and J 3 bases; bases outside gene matches: 6. The CDR3 region has the DNA TGTGCCAGTTCCGGGACAGGGATCAATCAGCCCCAGCATTTT. Protein product: CASSGTGINQPQHF.

The rearrangement joins TRBV7-9 to TRBJ2-6; D is perhaps TRBD1 (5 bases). Germline V lookup: CDR1 SEHNR, CDR2 FQNEAQ (reference sequence). V was pared by 7 bases and J by 4 bases, with 11 bases between. This CDR3 comprises 14 residues. DNA for the CDR3: TGTGCCAGCACGCAGGGTTCCGGGGCCAACGTCCTGACTTTC. Residues: CASTQGSGANVLTF.